This TCR beta chain was found in a study of blood T cell repertoires in COVID-19. Looking at the study overall: The analysed material was cDNA or gDNA that came from T cells, B-cell-depleted T cells, or PBMCs.

Clinical history as reported by participants underpinned cohort assignment. No more than 2 weeks before study entry, exposed participants had met a case of COVID-19. This CDR3 region has 12 residues. The ends were cut back, 9 bases at V and 4 bases at J, with 12 bases in the middle. The germline CDR1 and CDR2 sequences are SNHLY and FYNNEI. Generated by immunoSEQ multiplex PCR, the TCRdb table keeps only in-frame clones and is missing some. There are 240,000 or so clones in the sample; about 87% occur only once, and around 0.8% lies in the top ten. This chain connects TRBV2 to TRBJ2-5; a weak D match, TRBD1 (5 bases). The sequence was collected from a man aged 50-59 years who had been exposed to COVID-19. Material: PBMCs or T cells enriched from blood (not recorded which). The CDR3 spells CARGRQRETQYF. In DNA, the CDR3 is TGTGCCAGAGGACGACAGAGAGAGACCCAGTACTTC.